Sequencing of this T cell receptor beta chain was carried out in a study of blood T cell repertoires in COVID-19. Study as a whole: From the United States, Italy and Spain came samples of acute and convalescent COVID-19. T cells, B-cell-depleted T cells, or PBMCs provided the cDNA or gDNA that served as material.

This clone turned up a few times. In the authors' methods: Cell counts per sample came from amplifying reference gene primers. The table came from immunoSEQ multiplex PCR; TCRdb's copy has only in-frame clones and leaves some out. The DNA gave D and trimming, while V, J and clone size come from that table. The table records roughly 65,000 clones, about 82% of them present only once. This receptor was obtained from a human donor in a cohort sampled during active COVID-19. Sequencing was done on a sample of peripheral blood.

For the CDR3, the DNA is TGCGCCAGCAGTCGGACTAGCGGGGGGGAACAATACGAGCAGTACTTC. Translation: CASSRTSGGEQYEQYF. The chain uses TRBV10-1 and TRBJ2-7; 15 positions match TRBD2. Germline values: CDR1 WNHNN, CDR2 SYGVQD (reference sequence). The V segment lost 5 bases and the J segment 4 bases; nucleotides outside the gene matches: 6. The CDR3 extends over 16 amino acids.